Listed below are T cell receptor beta chains from one sample, sequenced in a study of blood T cell repertoires in COVID-19. TCRdb's copy holds only in-frame clones and misses some; the assay was immunoSEQ multiplex PCR. The sample records 95,000 to 150,000 clones, roughly 79% being singletons. Sequenced: peripheral blood. These receptors were obtained from a human donor in a cohort sampled during active COVID-19. Each CDR3 is given with its conserved first and last residue. Fields, in order: V gene, D gene, CDR3 protein. D genes are given only for firm matches.

>TRBV29-1|-
CSVEGVKRAQEETQYF
>TRBV29-1|TRBD1
CSVARTGITEAFF
>TRBV27|-
CASSSVIGSAQHF
>TRBV28|TRBD1
CASSPLRGRNTEAFF
>TRBV9|TRBD1
CASSESRGHYGYTF
>TRBV30|TRBD1
CAWSPDRNVGEQFF
>TRBV3-1/TRBV3-2|TRBD1
CASSPGQGSSPLHF
>TRBV2|TRBD2
CASSALAGGRNEQFF
>TRBV19|-
CASRQINYGYTF
>TRBV7-3|-
CASRDTGEDGANVLTF
>TRBV7-9|-
CASSLGRNTEAFF
>TRBV2|TRBD2
CASSGLAGFYEQYF
>TRBV6-6|TRBD1
CASSSSTGGETGELFF
>TRBV6-4|-
CASSDQGTDTQYF
>TRBV7-2|TRBD1
CASSWTGDSNQPQHF
>TRBV6-5|-
CATRSTEIFREQYF
>TRBV5-1|-
CASSLFSLSTQYF
>TRBV24-1|-
CATSDQNQRDRQKVFF
>TRBV19|TRBD1
CASSSGTGGSGANVLTF
>TRBV9|TRBD1
CASSVGAVGTGLETQYF
>TRBV30|-
CAWIGSGANVLTF
>TRBV19|TRBD2
CASSIEGSWGGNEQFF
>TRBV6-2/TRBV6-3|-
CASGSGWRRQGGETQYF
>TRBV25-1|-
CASRGTGANYGYTF
>TRBV9|TRBD2
CASSPQRGGNEQYF
>TRBV30|TRBD1
CAWSVPNRGTALLAKNIQYF
>TRBV7-2|TRBD1
CASSYYRGTEAFF
>TRBV30|TRBD1
CAWSGGQGQHTIYF
>TRBV5-6|-
CASSLDRSLYEQYF
>TRBV11-3|-
CASSLAERTEAFF
>TRBV9|TRBD2
CASSQHSTSGGRDTQYF
>TRBV19|TRBD2
CASRQRGGWEETQYF
>TRBV28|-
CASTIRRGGWTEAFF
>TRBV6-2/TRBV6-3|-
CASSYSSTGGSYEQYF
>TRBV6-6|-
CASSSLMRGSGQPQHF
>TRBV19|TRBD1
CASSIGGTANYGYTF
>TRBV28|TRBD1
CASSLWSRGLDQPQHF
>TRBV30|TRBD2
CAWSAGDVVETQYF
>TRBV12-3/TRBV12-4|-
CASSSVRETQYF
>TRBV11-3|-
CASSLDRGNEQFF
>TRBV7-3|-
CASSPQGFGNTIYF
>TRBV7-2|-
CASSSVSTATDTQYF
>TRBV30|-
CAWSVRWAGGGLNTEAFF
>TRBV6-1|TRBD1
CASSEWDRGLYGYTF
>TRBV28|TRBD2
CASSLLADVYEQYF
>TRBV2|-
CASSERQVSTDTQYF
>TRBV18|-
CASSPRIEKANQPQHF
>TRBV19|-
CASSIETGAEAFF